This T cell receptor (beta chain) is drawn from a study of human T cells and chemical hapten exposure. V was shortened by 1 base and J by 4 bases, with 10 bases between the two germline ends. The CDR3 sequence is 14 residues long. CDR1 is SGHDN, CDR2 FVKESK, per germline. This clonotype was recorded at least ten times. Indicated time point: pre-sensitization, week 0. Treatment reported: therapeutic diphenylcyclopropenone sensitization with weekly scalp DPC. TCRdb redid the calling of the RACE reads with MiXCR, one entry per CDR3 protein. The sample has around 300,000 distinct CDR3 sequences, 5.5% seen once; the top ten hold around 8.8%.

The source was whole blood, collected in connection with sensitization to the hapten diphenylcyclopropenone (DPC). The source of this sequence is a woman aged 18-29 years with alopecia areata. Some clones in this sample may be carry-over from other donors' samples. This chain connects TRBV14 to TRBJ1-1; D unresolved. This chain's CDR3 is CASSQVAGPTEAFF. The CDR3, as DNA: TGTGCCAGCAGCCAAGTAGCCGGCCCCACTGAAGCTTTCTTT. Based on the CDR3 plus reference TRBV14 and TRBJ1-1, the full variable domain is EAGVTQFPSHSVIEKGQTVTLRCDPISGHDNLYWYRRVMGKEIKFLLHFVKESKQDESGMPNNRFLAERTGGTYSTLKVQPAELEDSGVYFCASSQVAGPTEAFFGQGTRLTVV.